The entry below describes one T cell receptor (beta chain). Its antigen remains unidentified. Replicate PCRs run on unsorted PBMC used about 0.3 ug DNA, which was tens of thousands of T cell genomes. Sequencing was performed with immunoSEQ multiplex PCR; in TCRdb, only in-frame clones are kept and a portion is missing. The sample yields 490,000 or so clones, less than 80% seen once. The CDR3 totals 13 residues. CDR1 and CDR2 from the germline V gene are SGDLS and YYNGEE. V was shortened by 3 bases and J by 7 bases, with 14 bases between the two germline ends. The entry originates in a study of shared clonotypes between healthy human individuals. Study observations and caveats: Measured sharing among donors was expected to vary with sequencing depth.

This TCR was recovered from a middle-aged woman in good health. Some clones in this sample may be carry-over from other donors' samples. The sample consisted of PBMCs. The chain joins TRBV9 to TRBJ2-7; a possible D gene is TRBD1 (6 bases). In DNA, the CDR3 is TGTGCCAGCAGCGCTTACGCAGGGGTAGAGCAGTACTTC. It is translated as CASSAYAGVEQYF.